The sequence of this T cell receptor beta chain was determined in a study of blood T cell repertoires in COVID-19. Looking at the study overall: The United States, Italy and Spain were the sources of the acute and convalescent COVID-19 samples. PBMCs, B-cell-depleted T cells, or T cells were the source of the cDNA or gDNA that made up the material.

In the original processing: For nucleated cells, counts were estimated from reference gene primer amplification. Profiled with immunoSEQ multiplex PCR; TCRdb holds only in-frame clones, not every one. V and J calls and clone size are those listed in that table; D and trimming were worked out from the DNA. The sample consists of some 150,000 clones, 75% to 90% of them appearing once. V shed 5 bases, J shed 0 bases, and the junction held 6 bases outside the gene matches. Germline V lookup: CDR1 GTSNPN, CDR2 SVGIG (reference sequence). This CDR3 region has 15 residues. The chain couples TRBV30 to TRBJ1-4, with 7 bases fitting TRBD1. This clonotype originated in an elderly woman with acute or convalescent COVID-19. Sequences were obtained from peripheral blood. The CDR3 region is CAWGGQGATNEKLFF. CDR3 DNA sequence: TGTGCCTGGGGGGGGCAGGGGGCAACTAATGAAAAACTGTTTTTT. The complete variable domain, with remaining parts taken from reference TRBV30 and TRBJ1-4, reads SQTIHQWPATLVQPVGSPLSLECTVEGTSNPNLYWYRQAAGRGLQLLFYSVGIGQISSEVPQNLSASRPQDRQFILSSKKLLLSDSGFYLCAWGGQGATNEKLFFGSGTQLSVL.